This T cell receptor beta chain was sequenced for a study of PD-1 blockade in classical Hodgkin lymphoma. Study results and caveats: Complete responders matched newly diagnosed patients in baseline diversity.

A remark on this clone: Its matching antigen is unknown.

Profiled with immunoSEQ multiplex PCR; TCRdb holds only in-frame clones, not every one. The sample consists of 13,000 to 15,000 clones, roughly 80% of them appearing once. This CDR3 region has 13 residues. The V end lost 7 bases, the J end lost 6 bases, and 13 bases lay between the germline ends. Time point described: cycle 4 day 1 (C4D1), after 5 to 7 weeks of nivolumab. Every patient relapsed after autologous stem cell transplantation, and brentuximab vedotin exposure varied. V is TRBV23-1 and J is TRBJ1-5; D gene unclear. TRBV23-1 is annotated as an ORF whose role is uncertain. Source: peripheral blood mononuclear cells (PBMCs), taken before the fourth cycle of nivolumab. The receptor's source is a human donor with classical Hodgkin lymphoma. This CDR3 is CASIVWEGQPQHF. CDR3 in DNA: TGCGCCAGCATCGTGTGGGAGGGTCAGCCCCAGCATTTT.